This TCR beta chain was observed in a study of Graves' ophthalmopathy and Graves' hyperthyroidism. Study-level background: Over 18 months of follow-up, stable hyperthyroidism required that no ophthalmopathy appear. The study's findings and limits: Cross-validated, the 13-signature model showed 87.88%/81.08% sensitivity/specificity, and 80%/75% in the test set. Also, most clonotypes expanded in the thyroid above 0.001 frequency appeared in blood.

RNA served as the template for amplifying TCR beta CDR3 regions. HTBI-primed first-round RT-PCR preceded second-round multiplex PCR. TCRdb used MiXCR to reprocess the multiplex PCR reads, holding one entry per CDR3 protein. The table shows some 1.1 million distinct CDR3 sequences, with 36% occurring only once. This clonotype has only a few counts. Its antigen is currently unknown. V dropped 3 bases and J dropped 0 bases, with 9 bases sitting between them. CDR1 DFQATT and CDR2 SNEGSKA come from the germline V gene (reference sequence). The CDR3 contains 14 residues. The chain recombines TRBV20-1 with TRBJ1-5; no reliable D call. This clonotype was obtained from an adult man with Graves' hyperthyroidism. The sequenced material came from peripheral blood or thyroid tissue (not recorded which). The CDR3 nucleotides read TGCAGTGCTAGTAAGGCGAATAGCAATCAGCCCCAGCATTTT. This sequence encodes CSASKANSNQPQHF.